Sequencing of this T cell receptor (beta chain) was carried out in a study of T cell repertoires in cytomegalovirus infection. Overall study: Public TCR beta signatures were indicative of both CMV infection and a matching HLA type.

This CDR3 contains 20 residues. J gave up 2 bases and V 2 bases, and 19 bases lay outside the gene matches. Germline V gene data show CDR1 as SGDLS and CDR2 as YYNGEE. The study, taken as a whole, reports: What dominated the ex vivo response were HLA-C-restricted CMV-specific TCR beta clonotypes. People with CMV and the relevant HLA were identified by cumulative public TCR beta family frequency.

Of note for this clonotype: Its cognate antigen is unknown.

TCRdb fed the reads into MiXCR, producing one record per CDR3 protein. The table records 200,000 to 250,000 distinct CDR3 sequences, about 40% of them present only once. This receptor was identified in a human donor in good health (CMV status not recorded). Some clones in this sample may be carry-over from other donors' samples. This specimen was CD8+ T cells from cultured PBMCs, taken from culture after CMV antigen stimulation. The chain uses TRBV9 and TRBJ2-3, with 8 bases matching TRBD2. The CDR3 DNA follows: TGTGCCAGCAGCGTTTTCGGGACTCCGGACGGGACTAGTCACACAGATACGCAGTATTTT. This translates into CASSVFGTPDGTSHTDTQYF.